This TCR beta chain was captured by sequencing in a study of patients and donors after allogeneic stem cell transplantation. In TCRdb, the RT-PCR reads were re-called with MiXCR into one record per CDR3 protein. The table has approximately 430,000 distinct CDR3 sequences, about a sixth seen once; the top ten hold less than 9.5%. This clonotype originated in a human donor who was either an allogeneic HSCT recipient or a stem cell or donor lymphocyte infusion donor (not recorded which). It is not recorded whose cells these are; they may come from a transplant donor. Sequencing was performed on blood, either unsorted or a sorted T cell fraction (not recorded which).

The CDR3: CASSPLGESEQYF. Here the CDR3 DNA reads TGTGCCAGCTCACCTTTAGGGGAGAGCGAGCAGTACTTC. V gene TRBV18 combines with J gene TRBJ2-7; D possibly uses TRBD1 or TRBD2 (5 bases each). With 3 bases removed from V and 6 bases from J, the gap between germline ends came to 12 bases. CDR1 KGHSH and CDR2 LQKENI come from the germline V gene. The CDR3 totals 13 residues.